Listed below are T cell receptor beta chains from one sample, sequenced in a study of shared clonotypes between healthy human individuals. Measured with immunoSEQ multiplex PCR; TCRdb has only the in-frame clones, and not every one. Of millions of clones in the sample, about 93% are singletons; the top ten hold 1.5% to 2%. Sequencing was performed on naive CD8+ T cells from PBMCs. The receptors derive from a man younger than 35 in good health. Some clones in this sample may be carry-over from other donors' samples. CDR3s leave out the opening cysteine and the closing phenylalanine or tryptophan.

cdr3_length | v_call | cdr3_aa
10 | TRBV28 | ASSLGRGEQF
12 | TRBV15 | ATSRGQGPYEQY
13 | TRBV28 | ASSYGQYSNQPQH
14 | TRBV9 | ASSFSRDSTSYEQY
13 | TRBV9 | ASSVGTGGAGELF
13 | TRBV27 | ASSLGTGYTGELF
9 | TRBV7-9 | ASSPDTANT
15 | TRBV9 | ASSGGLKKWGTGELF
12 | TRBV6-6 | ASSYVGKNQPQH
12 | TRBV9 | ASSVQGSSYEQY